This is a list of T cell receptor beta chains from one sample in a study of T-cell reconstitution after alpha-beta-depleted transplantation in children. TCRdb recomputed calls from the PCR reads with MiXCR, one row per CDR3 protein. The data contain approximately 97,000 distinct CDR3 sequences, about 6% of them singletons. The sequencing here drew on PBMCs, mostly from graft donor cells, taken 60 days after TCRalphabeta/CD19-depleted stem cell transplant. These receptors were taken from a female patient aged 2-10 years who had a stem cell transplant for Fanconi anemia, so the T cells may come from the graft donor. Both conserved end residues are part of each CDR3. A D gene is named only where the DNA matches it firmly. For some rows the clone size is stated as once, few or many, or as a class when expanded; others skip it.

few,TRBD1,TRBV28,TRBJ2-7,TGTGCCAGTACTTTGACAGGGAACTACGAGCAGTACTTC,CASTLTGNYEQYF
many,TRBD1,TRBV29-1,TRBJ2-7,TGCAGCGTGGGGGACAGGGGATTGGGAGGCTCCTACGAGCAGTACTTC,CSVGDRGLGGSYEQYF
many,TRBD2,TRBV4-2,TRBJ2-2,TGTGCCAGCAGCCGGGCCGGGACTACCTACACCGGGGAGCTGTTTTTT,CASSRAGTTYTGELFF
many,-,TRBV12-3/TRBV12-4,TRBJ2-3,TGTGCCAGCAGTCCGTCAATGGGCGTGGATGTCGATACGCAGTATTTT,CASSPSMGVDVDTQYF
many,TRBD1,TRBV7-3,TRBJ2-1,TGTGCCAGCAGCTTAAACCCGGGACAGGGGGCCTACAATGAGCAGTTCTTC,CASSLNPGQGAYNEQFF
-,-,TRBV9,TRBJ2-3,TGTGCCAGCAGTTTGCAGGGTGCAAATACGCAGTATTTT,CASSLQGANTQYF
many,-,TRBV5-1,TRBJ2-7,TGCGCCAGCAGCTCCGAGCGGGTCTACGAGCAGTACTTC,CASSSERVYEQYF
many,TRBD2,TRBV5-1,TRBJ2-3,TGCGCCAGCAGTGGGACTAGGAACGAAGATACGCAGTATTTT,CASSGTRNEDTQYF
many,TRBD2,TRBV5-1,TRBJ2-3,TGCGCCAGCAGCTTACTCCGGCTAGGACAGGGATCGGGACTAGCGGGATTTACGCAGTATTTT,CASSLLRLGQGSGLAGFTQYF
few,-,TRBV21-1,TRBJ2-1,TGTGCCAGCAACTGGGACCTCAGCTCCTACAATGAGCAGTTCTTC,CASNWDLSSYNEQFF
many,-,TRBV7-6,TRBJ2-5,TGTGCCAGCAGCCAGAACGGGGGACTCCAAGAGACCCAGTACTTC,CASSQNGGLQETQYF
many,TRBD1,TRBV5-1,TRBJ2-5,TGCGCCAGCAGCCCACAGGGGTCAGAGACCCAGTACTTC,CASSPQGSETQYF
-,TRBD1,TRBV13,TRBJ2-3,TGTGCCAGCAGCCCTCGATTAACCGGGACAGGTGACACAGATACGCAGTATTTT,CASSPRLTGTGDTDTQYF
many,TRBD1,TRBV10-3,TRBJ1-2,TGTGCCATCAGCGGGACAGGGTATGGCTACACCTTC,CAISGTGYGYTF
many,-,TRBV20-1,TRBJ1-5,TGCAGTGCTGGGGACAATCAGCCCCAGCATTTT,CSAGDNQPQHF
many,-,TRBV12-3/TRBV12-4,TRBJ2-5,TGTGCCAGCAGCCGCCGGCCCCAAGAGACCCAGTACTTC,CASSRRPQETQYF
-,TRBD1,TRBV2,TRBJ2-5,TGTGCCAGCAGTACGGACAGGGTTGAGACCCAGTACTTC,CASSTDRVETQYF
many,-,TRBV12-3/TRBV12-4,TRBJ2-3,TGTGCCAGCAGTCCGGCGCAGGGAACAGATACGCAGTATTTT,CASSPAQGTDTQYF
-,-,TRBV9,TRBJ1-6,TGTGCCAGCAGCCTCGGACGGAATTCACCCCTCCACTTT,CASSLGRNSPLHF
many,-,TRBV25-1,TRBJ2-1,TGTGCCAGCAGTGAATATGCAACGAGAGGGAATGAGCAGTTCTTC,CASSEYATRGNEQFF
many,TRBD2,TRBV20-1,TRBJ2-7,TGCAGTGCTAGAGGTGCGGGAGGGACCTACGAGCAGTACTTC,CSARGAGGTYEQYF
many,TRBD1,TRBV5-1,TRBJ2-3,TGCGCCAGCAGCTATCACCTTGGGACAGCATTTTCCACAGATACGCAGTATTTT,CASSYHLGTAFSTDTQYF
many,-,TRBV12-3/TRBV12-4,TRBJ2-1,TGTGCCAGCAGTTTAACGGGTAATGAGCAGTTCTTC,CASSLTGNEQFF